This is a list of T cell receptor beta chains from one sample in a study of graft-versus-host responses after intestinal transplantation. The protocol was immunoSEQ multiplex PCR, while the TCRdb copy is restricted to in-frame clones and leaves out a portion. Of 80,000 to 90,000 clones in the sample, 90% were seen once. No cognate antigen is known for these TCRs. Sequenced here: unstimulated CD4+ T cells sorted from spleen or lymph node cells, sampled before intestinal transplant. The receptor source for this set is a human donor who received an intestinal transplant. CDR3s include the opening cysteine and the closing phenylalanine or tryptophan. The D gene is left open where the match is weak. For some rows the clone size is stated as once, few or many, or as a class when expanded; others skip it.

>.|TRBV6-6|TRBJ2-5|.
CASGVGGNQETQYF
TGTGCCAGCGGGGTAGGGGGTAACCAAGAGACCCAGTACTTC
>.|TRBV7-6|TRBJ2-7|.
CASSRSGRTHEQYF
TGTGCCAGCAGCCGGTCGGGAAGAACCCACGAGCAGTACTTC
>TRBD2|TRBV2|TRBJ2-7|.
CASSGERGGVEQYF
TGTGCCAGCTCGGGCGAGCGGGGGGGTGTGGAGCAGTACTTC
>TRBD1|TRBV9|TRBJ2-3|once
CASSGKGQESTDTQYF
TGTGCCAGCAGCGGAAAAGGACAGGAGAGCACAGATACGCAGTATTTT
>.|TRBV12-2|TRBJ2-7|.
CASRPRVPGLNYEQYF
TGTGCAAGTCGCCCAAGAGTACCGGGACTTAACTACGAGCAGTACTTC
>.|TRBV2|TRBJ2-7|.
CASSEAEGPNPYEQYF
TGTGCCAGCAGTGAAGCGGAGGGACCAAACCCCTACGAGCAGTACTTC
>.|TRBV6-5|TRBJ1-1|.
CASSSPTGRAFF
TGTGCCAGCAGTTCACCCACAGGGCGTGCTTTCTTT
>.|TRBV6-5|TRBJ1-6|few
CASSYSGLRNSPLHF
TGTGCCAGCAGTTACTCGGGACTGAGAAATTCACCCCTCCACTTT
>.|TRBV25-1|TRBJ1-4|.
CASSVGQTTNEKLFF
TGTGCCAGCAGTGTCGGACAGACTACTAATGAAAAACTGTTTTTT
>.|TRBV5-1|TRBJ2-2|.
CASSAARDPHTGELFF
TGCGCCAGCAGCGCGGCCCGGGATCCTCACACCGGGGAGCTGTTTTTT
>TRBD2|TRBV7-9|TRBJ2-3|.
CASSPQRGSTDTQYF
TGTGCCAGCAGCCCCCAGCGGGGTAGCACAGATACGCAGTATTTT
>.|TRBV7-6|TRBJ1-1|.
CASSLEGSGAEAFF
TGTGCCAGCAGCTTGGAGGGGTCAGGCGCTGAAGCTTTCTTT
>.|TRBV10-3|TRBJ1-4|.
CAISESEGSEKLFF
TGTGCCATCAGTGAGTCGGAGGGGTCGGAAAAACTGTTTTTT
>.|TRBV6-5|TRBJ1-4|few
CASSPAYRVEKLFF
TGTGCCAGCAGCCCCGCCTACCGGGTTGAAAAACTGTTTTTT
>.|TRBV7-2|TRBJ2-7|once
CASSRGSGAAYEQYF
TGTGCCAGCAGCCGGGGGTCCGGGGCAGCCTACGAGCAGTACTTC
>.|TRBV11-2|TRBJ1-2|.
CASSREKQSSNYGYTF
TGTGCCAGCAGCCGAGAGAAACAGAGTTCCAACTATGGCTACACCTTC
>.|TRBV5-4|TRBJ1-3|.
CASSWGGVLGNTIYF
TGTGCCAGCAGCTGGGGGGGGGTGTTAGGAAACACCATATATTTT
>TRBD2|TRBV7-9|TRBJ2-2|.
CASSLGPAGLGELFF
TGTGCCAGCAGCTTGGGACCAGCGGGGTTGGGGGAGCTGTTTTTT
>.|TRBV19|TRBJ1-5|.
CATMASPGSNQPQHF
TGTGCCACTATGGCTTCCCCGGGGAGCAATCAGCCCCAGCATTTT
>.|TRBV7-9|TRBJ2-7|.
CASSPVGGGDYEQYF
TGTGCCAGCAGCCCCGTAGGAGGGGGCGACTACGAGCAGTACTTC
>.|TRBV10-3|TRBJ2-7|.
CAISESRGGYEQYF
TGTGCCATCAGTGAGTCCAGGGGCGGATACGAGCAGTACTTC
>TRBD1|TRBV19|TRBJ2-3|.
CASTPGQGAWTDTQYF
TGTGCCAGTACCCCGGGACAGGGGGCTTGGACAGATACGCAGTATTTT
>TRBD1|TRBV5-1|TRBJ2-3|.
CASSQMNRGTTDTQYF
TGCGCCAGCAGCCAAATGAACAGGGGAACCACAGATACGCAGTATTTT
>.|TRBV9|TRBJ2-7|.
CASSADNSYEQYF
TGTGCCAGCAGCGCGGACAACTCCTACGAGCAGTACTTC
>.|TRBV19|TRBJ1-1|.
CASSPKGWGGVDTEAFF
TGTGCCAGTAGTCCCAAAGGGTGGGGGGGGGTAGACACTGAAGCTTTCTTT
>TRBD2|TRBV4-1|TRBJ2-7|.
CASSQAPSGGSYEQYF
TGCGCCAGCAGCCAAGCCCCTAGCGGGGGGTCCTACGAGCAGTACTTC
>.|TRBV4-2|TRBJ1-1|.
CASSRMGGVDTEAFF
TGTGCCAGCAGCCGCATGGGCGGGGTCGACACTGAAGCTTTCTTT
>.|TRBV5-8|TRBJ2-2|.
CASSRRRTDTGELFF
TGTGCCAGCAGCCGGAGGAGAACGGACACCGGGGAGCTGTTTTTT
>.|TRBV12-5|TRBJ2-3|.
CASGLATSSTDTQYF
TGTGCTAGTGGTTTGGCAACTAGCAGCACAGATACGCAGTATTTT
>.|TRBV14|TRBJ2-3|once
CASSHWGGGNTDTQYF
TGTGCCAGCAGCCACTGGGGAGGGGGGAACACAGATACGCAGTATTTT
>.|TRBV4-2|TRBJ2-1|.
CASSRTGGVYNEQFF
TGTGCCAGCAGCCGGACAGGCGGGGTGTACAATGAGCAGTTCTTC
>TRBD2|TRBV7-7|TRBJ2-3|.
CASSPAGGGIQYF
TGTGCTAGCAGCCCCGCCGGGGGGGGGATTCAGTATTTT
>.|TRBV5-1|TRBJ2-7|once
CASSQGRVSYEQYF
TGCGCCAGCAGCCAGGGTCGTGTGTCCTACGAGCAGTACTTC
>TRBD1|TRBV6-5|TRBJ2-7|.
CASSYGRGPGEQYF
TGTGCCAGCAGTTACGGTAGGGGGCCCGGCGAGCAGTACTTC
>TRBD2|TRBV7-9|TRBJ2-3|.
CASSLINTRAGGRTDTQYF
TGTGCCAGCAGCCTCATCAATACCCGAGCGGGGGGTCGCACAGATACGCAGTATTTT
>.|TRBV10-3|TRBJ1-3|few
CAINEGSRNTIYF
TGTGCCATCAATGAGGGGAGCCGAAACACCATATATTTT
>TRBD1|TRBV6-6|TRBJ2-3|.
CASSRGQGGDTQYF
TGTGCCAGCAGCCGAGGACAGGGGGGGGATACGCAGTATTTT
>TRBD2|TRBV5-1|TRBJ2-7|.
CASSTASGGASHEQYF
TGCGCCAGCAGCACCGCAAGCGGGGGGGCCAGCCACGAGCAGTACTTC
>TRBD2|TRBV2|TRBJ2-6|.
CASSDGGSSGANVLTF
TGTGCCAGCAGTGACGGGGGGAGCTCTGGGGCCAACGTCCTGACTTTC
>.|TRBV5-1|TRBJ1-1|.
CASSLMGGENTEAFF
TGCGCCAGCAGCTTGATGGGGGGAGAGAACACTGAAGCTTTCTTT
>.|TRBV25-1|TRBJ1-1|.
CASTPGAYGTEAFF
TGTGCCAGCACCCCAGGGGCCTACGGCACTGAAGCTTTCTTT
>TRBD1|TRBV19|TRBJ1-2|.
CASSRTGEDRGYTF
TGTGCCAGTAGTAGGACAGGGGAGGACCGTGGCTACACCTTC
>.|TRBV14|TRBJ2-1|.
CASTMVGDYNEQFF
TGTGCCAGCACGATGGTGGGCGACTACAATGAGCAGTTCTTC
>TRBD1|TRBV12-5|TRBJ1-2|.
CASGSPQGAPGGYTF
TGTGCTAGTGGTTCGCCACAGGGGGCGCCGGGCGGCTACACCTTC
>.|TRBV7-3|TRBJ2-7|.
CASSSGQLYEQYF
TGTGCCAGCAGCTCAGGACAGCTCTACGAGCAGTACTTC
>.|TRBV5-4|TRBJ1-2|.
CASSLGGPSTDGYTF
TGTGCCAGCAGCTTGGGCGGGCCCTCCACGGATGGCTACACCTTC
>.|TRBV18|TRBJ2-7|.
CASSLGIAYEQYF
TGTGCCAGCTCACTTGGTATAGCCTACGAGCAGTACTTC
>.|TRBV5-1|TRBJ1-2|.
CASREQGNYGYTF
TGCGCCAGCAGGGAACAGGGTAACTATGGCTACACCTTC
>.|TRBV10-2|TRBJ1-2|.
CASSDGYGYTF
TGCGCCAGCAGTGACGGCTATGGCTACACCTTC
>.|TRBV9|TRBJ2-5|.
CASSVDWETQYF
TGTGCCAGCAGCGTGGACTGGGAGACCCAGTACTTC
>TRBD1|TRBV12-5|TRBJ1-1|.
CASGTGQGSSTEAFF
TGTGCTAGTGGTACGGGACAGGGGTCTTCCACTGAAGCTTTCTTT
>TRBD2|TRBV5-5|TRBJ2-7|.
CASSSQTSGVYEQYF
TGTGCCAGCAGCTCGCAGACTAGCGGGGTGTACGAGCAGTACTTC
>.|TRBV19|TRBJ1-4|.
CASSTQGGTNEKLFF
TGTGCCAGTAGTACACAAGGGGGAACTAATGAAAAACTGTTTTTT
>.|TRBV13|TRBJ2-7|.
CASSLTRTYEQYF
TGTGCCAGCAGCCTTACTAGAACCTACGAGCAGTACTTC
>TRBD1|TRBV6-1|TRBJ1-5|.
CASSGTGRDQPQHF
TGTGCCAGCAGTGGGACAGGGAGAGATCAGCCCCAGCATTTT
>TRBD1|TRBV19|TRBJ1-1|.
CASVKQGGTEAFF
TGTGCCAGTGTCAAACAGGGGGGAACTGAAGCTTTCTTT
>.|TRBV18|TRBJ2-6|.
CASSPFGGHSGANVLTF
TGTGCCAGCTCACCATTTGGAGGGCACTCTGGGGCCAACGTCCTGACTTTC